The sequence of this TCR beta chain was determined in a study of spatial heterogeneity in lung cancer (dated by TCRdb to the late 2010s). At the level of the whole study: More beta-chain than alpha-chain transcripts were consistently detected, likely reflecting higher beta-chain transcript abundance. TCR alpha and beta repertoires were quantitatively compared across multiple tumor regions, matched nontumor lung and blood in non-small cell lung cancer. At surgery, both alpha and beta chains were TCR-sequenced in some 220 tumor regions, roughly 64 matched nontumor lung samples and around 50 PBMC samples. In the raw uncorrected reads, each unique combination of TCR and UMI appeared on average more than ten times. TCR transcript counts in tumor regions correlated strongly with a T cell transcriptional module score from matched bulk RNA-seq. Nonsynonymous mutation counts, determined by whole-exome sequencing of tumor tissue, were related to TCR repertoire features.

Beyond this particular receptor, the publication reports: Additional single-cell paired TCR alpha and beta sequencing was considered necessary to confirm, at a functional level, the hypothesis that regional TCRs recognize regional mutations. The number of expanded intratumoral alpha and beta TCRs correlated with the tumor nonsynonymous mutation count. TCR-seq coverage of tumor T cells was estimated to be only about 6.7% for alpha chains and roughly 13% for beta chains. The count of ubiquitous expanded TCRs correlated with the count of ubiquitous nonsynonymous mutations, and the count of regional expanded TCRs correlated with the count of regional nonsynonymous mutations.

Library preparation used 5' RACE. The sequencer was a NextSeq 500. In the TCR library protocol, a unique molecular identifier was attached to each TCR cDNA molecule so that PCR and sequencing errors could be corrected. In the source study's methods: TCR identification, UMI-based error correction and CDR3 extraction were all carried out with Decombinator tools. TCRs above a frequency of 2 per 1,000, corresponding to the top 1% of the tumor frequency distribution, were defined as expanded. Expanded tumor TCRs were classed as regional if statistically deemed absent (corrected P<0.05) from at least one tumor region, otherwise ubiquitous. Each repertoire was subsampled 100 times to 5,000 TCRs, after which Renyi diversity was computed with the R vegan package. CDR3 similarity networks were built from amino acid triplet string-kernel similarity, with CDR3s being connected when pairwise similarity was above 0.82. TCRdb reprocessed the public reads (quality trimming at Q25 with fastp, clone calling with MiXCR) and kept in-frame beta chains. Rows with one shared CDR3 protein collapse into an entry with the most common genes and DNA. V and J calls and clone size were set by TCRdb, not the authors. This sample is represented by some 22,000 distinct CDR3 sequences; approximately 3% of them were singletons. The leading ten clones occupy 7.7% of the sample.

Reading from cysteine to phenylalanine, the CDR3 counts 19 amino acids. Only the CDR3 DNA is retained, 57 bases long and in frame from the first base. This clonotype was detected ten times or more. This clone's antigen is unknown. Base quality data are lacking; no much larger clone is found one base away. The time point label, as the study defines it: sample taken at primary tumor resection. The donors were more than 60 patients from the lung TRACERx cohort who had early-stage, untreated non-small cell lung cancer. TCR sequencing used whole RNA extracted from tumor and nontumor lung tissue, or from cryopreserved PBMC samples, without cell sorting. Only patients for whom sufficient RNA was available from at least two tumor regions were selected for TCR sequencing. Tumor and adjacent nontumor lung specimens were reviewed by a lung pathologist before selection.

The sequence came from a male donor with early-stage non-small cell lung cancer. The material was lung tumor tissue, obtained at surgery. This chain is built from TRBV21-1 and TRBJ2-2; whether TRBD2, the table's D call, matches the DNA was not checked. TRBV21-1 is a known pseudogene. This receptor has the CDR3 CASSNRDSFYTLNTGELFF. The nucleotide sequence is given as TGTGCCAGCAGCAACCGGGACTCTTTCTATACACTTAACACCGGGGAGCTGTTTTTT.